The rows below give T cell receptor beta chains drawn from one sample of a study of T cell repertoires in cytomegalovirus infection. Their recognized antigens are unknown. One entry per CDR3 protein, called by TCRdb with MiXCR from the reads. In the table there are roughly 280,000 distinct CDR3 sequences, less than 25% of which are singletons. Source: cultured PBMCs, taken from culture after CMV antigen stimulation. Receptors originate from a human donor in good health (CMV status not recorded). Some clones in this sample may be carry-over from other donors' samples. Each CDR3 is given with its conserved first and last residue. A D gene is named only where the DNA matches it firmly. Only part of the rows carry a size: once, few, many, or a class if the clone is expanded.

D,size,V,J,DNA,CDR3
-,few,TRBV19,TRBJ2-7,TGTGCCAGTCTGGAGGGAGTCGGCTACGAGCAGTACTTC,CASLEGVGYEQYF
-,-,TRBV7-9,TRBJ1-6,TGTGCCAGCAGCCCAATAGATTCACCCCTCCACTTT,CASSPIDSPLHF
TRBD2,-,TRBV19,TRBJ2-2,TGTGCCAGTACCCACCCGGAGCGGGGCGGGGAGCTGTTTTTT,CASTHPERGGELFF
TRBD2,few,TRBV24-1,TRBJ2-1,TGTGCCACCAGTGATGCTCCTACTAGCGGGGAGCAGTTCTTC,CATSDAPTSGEQFF
TRBD2,many,TRBV10-2,TRBJ2-1,TGCGCCAGTTTAATAGCGGGAGGGAACAATGAGCAGTTCTTC,CASLIAGGNNEQFF
TRBD2,few,TRBV20-1,TRBJ2-7,TGCAGTACCAACCGGCAGGCGGGAGGGCTGGAGGTCTACGAGCAGTACTTC,CSTNRQAGGLEVYEQYF
TRBD2,-,TRBV10-3,TRBJ2-3,TGTGCCATCAGCCGTGGACTAGCGGAAACAGATACGCAGTATTTT,CAISRGLAETDTQYF
-,-,TRBV4-1,TRBJ2-6,TGCGCCAGCAGCCAAGAGCCGACAGGCTCTGGGGCCAACGTCCTGACTTTC,CASSQEPTGSGANVLTF
-,few,TRBV7-9,TRBJ1-2,TGTGCCAGCAGCCTGTCCAGGGAATTAGCCTATGGCTACACCTTC,CASSLSRELAYGYTF
TRBD2,-,TRBV29-1,TRBJ2-3,TGCAGCGTCGCCGGGACTAGCGTTCCAGATACGCAGTATTTT,CSVAGTSVPDTQYF
TRBD2,many,TRBV24-1,TRBJ2-3,TGTGCCACCAGTCCCAGCCCGGGACTAGGCTTCTTACGGTATTTT,CATSPSPGLGFLRYF
TRBD2,many,TRBV6-2/TRBV6-3,TRBJ2-7,TGTGCCAGCAGAGATAGCGGGAGGACTGGCGAGCAGTACTTC,CASRDSGRTGEQYF
-,-,TRBV4-1,TRBJ2-1,TGCGCCAGCAGCCAAGCGCCCGATTACAATGAGCAGTTCTTC,CASSQAPDYNEQFF
-,many,TRBV7-6,TRBJ2-5,TGTGCTAGCAGCTTAATCGGGAGTGAGACCCAGTACTTC,CASSLIGSETQYF
-,-,TRBV10-3,TRBJ2-1,TGTGCCATCAGTGATGTCGGGACACCCGACAATGAGCAGTTCTTC,CAISDVGTPDNEQFF
-,-,TRBV12-3/TRBV12-4,TRBJ2-2,TGTGCCAGCAGTTTGGACCTACGTAACACCGGGGAGCTGTTTTTT,CASSLDLRNTGELFF
-,-,TRBV7-9,TRBJ2-6,TGTGCCAGCAGCCGGGACATCACCTCTGGGGCCAACGTCCTGACTTTC,CASSRDITSGANVLTF
-,few,TRBV27,TRBJ2-1,TGTGCCAGCAGTGAAACGGGGCGGTGGAATGAGCAGTTCTTC,CASSETGRWNEQFF
-,-,TRBV4-1,TRBJ2-1,TGCGCCAGCAGCCAACTAGGGTGGGGTAATGAGCAGTTCTTC,CASSQLGWGNEQFF
-,-,TRBV11-2,TRBJ2-2,TGTGCCAGCAGCTCTAGGGACGTCGAACCCACCGGGGAGCTGTTTTTT,CASSSRDVEPTGELFF
-,few,TRBV19,TRBJ2-7,TGTGCCAGTAGCACAGGACCTGGGGTCGAGCAGTACTTC,CASSTGPGVEQYF
-,few,TRBV12-3/TRBV12-4,TRBJ2-7,TGTGCCAGCAGCGAGCCAGGGGTCTACGAGCAGTACTTC,CASSEPGVYEQYF
TRBD2,-,TRBV4-1,TRBJ2-3,TGCGCCAGCAGCCAAGATACGTCGAGCGGGAGCAGCACAGATACGCAGTATTTT,CASSQDTSSGSSTDTQYF
-,many,TRBV7-8,TRBJ2-1,TGTGCCAGCAGCTTCCAGGGACTCGGGGCCAATGAGCAGTTCTTC,CASSFQGLGANEQFF
TRBD1,few,TRBV12-3/TRBV12-4,TRBJ1-1,TGTGCCAGCAGTTTGTCTGGACAGGGGAAAACTGAAGCTTTCTTT,CASSLSGQGKTEAFF
-,few,TRBV7-9,TRBJ2-2,TGTGCCAGTTTACCTCCGATAAACACCGGGGAGCTGTTTTTT,CASLPPINTGELFF
TRBD2,few,TRBV5-4,TRBJ2-1,TGTGCCAGCAGACCGACTAGCGGGAGGGCCTTGGGGAATGAGCAGTTCTTC,CASRPTSGRALGNEQFF
TRBD2,-,TRBV19,TRBJ2-1,TGTGCCAGTAGTATAGCGGGACTACACTACAATGAGCAGTTCTTC,CASSIAGLHYNEQFF
TRBD2,-,TRBV19,TRBJ2-1,TGTGCCAGTAGTCCGCGGACTAGCGGGGCTAATGAGCAGTTCTTC,CASSPRTSGANEQFF
-,many,TRBV7-9,TRBJ1-2,TGTGCCAGCAGCCCCCCAGGGAGATTAGTTAACTATGGCTACACCTTC,CASSPPGRLVNYGYTF
-,-,TRBV19,TRBJ2-5,TGTGCCAGTCTCCTCTCCCCCGGGCGAGAGACCCAGTACTTC,CASLLSPGRETQYF